The clone carrying this T cell receptor beta chain was found a few times. No antigen is known for it. Constant-segment primers served in 5'RACE that generated TCR alpha and TCR beta cDNA libraries bearing sample barcodes and UMIs. TCRdb re-called the 5' RACE reads through MiXCR, storing one row per CDR3 protein. The profile shows 210,000 or so distinct CDR3 sequences, around 19% of them singletons. V lost 3 bases to trimming and J lost 1 base, with 13 bases between them. The CDR3 totals 16 residues. The data originate from a study of T-cell memory formation after mild COVID-19. General study points: Of the contracting clones, CD4+ ones lay mainly in CM and EM, and CD8+ ones in EMRA. A balance of CD4 and CD8 characterized clones contracting day 15 to 85, whereas later expanders leaned CD4+.

This TCR came from an adult woman who had mild COVID-19 (a few samples of this study predate the infection). Cell type and time point are not known. The rearrangement links TRBV12-3 or TRBV12-4 to TRBJ1-5; D might be TRBD1 (5 bases). The sequenced sample was PBMCs or a T cell subset sorted from them (not recorded which). CDR3 protein: CASSFRGEGSNQPQHF. The CDR3 DNA is TGTGCCAGCAGTTTTCGGGGAGAGGGGAGCAATCAGCCCCAGCATTTT.